At least ten counts were recorded for the clone carrying this T cell receptor (beta chain). As yet, its antigen is unknown. The data stem from a study of regulatory T cells in long-lasting Graves disease. The CDR3 extends over 15 amino acids. Germline V gives CDR1 LGHDT, CDR2 YNNKEL (reference sequence). V trimming: 3 bases; J trimming: 4 bases; junction bases outside the gene matches: 3. Relying on iRepertoire HTBI primers and Arm-PCR of CDR3 regions, the team built TCR beta libraries. One entry per CDR3 protein results from TCRdb running MiXCR on the multiplex PCR reads. This table has about 530,000 distinct CDR3 sequences, 15% to 20% appearing once. Time point meaning: newly diagnosed GD, antithyroid drugs for less than 3 months. PBMCs were the source of the RNA used for TCR sequencing. Patients were from an endocrinology department in Xi'an, China. Whole-study results and caveats: Because few samples were included, accuracy may have been lower. Persistent disease was associated with favored TRBV28 usage and with favored use of TRBJ1-2 and TRBJ2-5.

The same sample was also used in a study of T cells in Graves' hyperthyroidism and ophthalmopathy. That work contributes: A first-round RT-PCR of the TCR CDR3 used the HTBI primer set.

This sequence joins TRBV3-1 and TRBJ1-5, with 10 bases aligning to TRBD1. This material consisted of peripheral blood mononuclear cells (PBMCs), taken at new diagnosis, from a patient treated with antithyroid drugs. This receptor was obtained from a woman aged 35-65 years with Graves disease. The CDR3 DNA sequence: TGTGCCAGCAGCCACGAGGGACAGGGGAATCAGCCCCAGCATTTT. Its protein product is CASSHEGQGNQPQHF.